This T cell receptor beta chain comes out of a study of cytomegalovirus exposure and HLA in healthy donors. Libraries were prepared by immunoSEQ multiplex PCR; TCRdb keeps only in-frame clonotypes and omits some of them. The data contain about 160,000 clones, roughly nine tenths of them singletons. The CDR3 sequence is 12 residues long. Looked up from germline, CDR1 is MGHDK and CDR2 is SYGVNS. With 4 bases removed from V and 4 bases from J, the gap between germline ends came to 8 bases. This clone has only a few counts. The chain uses TRBV25-1 and TRBJ2-7, with D unresolved. The sequenced sample was PBMCs. The TCR was taken from a woman between 25 and 40 years old in good health and CMV-seronegative. The CDR3, as DNA: TGTGCCAGCAGTGCTAGTATATACGAGCAGTACTTC. Translation gives CASSASIYEQYF.